The entry below gives a single T cell receptor beta chain sequence along with its context. Its matching antigen is unknown. Trimming at V came to 6 bases and at J to 0 bases, leaving 16 bases not matched to a gene. The germline gives CDR1 SGHDT, CDR2 YYEEEE. There are 19 residues in the CDR3. This specimen belongs to a study of shared clonotypes between healthy human individuals. Whole-study results and caveats: Naive CD4 clonotype sharing across a handful of donors was about 5.3%. Large sequencing depth failed to make sorted-subset sequencing complete, rarefaction showed.

Using immunoSEQ multiplex PCR, the repertoire was profiled, and TCRdb retains in-frame clones only, with some absent. Of approximately 2,000,000 clones listed, around 92% are singletons. V is TRBV5-6 and J is TRBJ2-7; 12 nucleotides line up with TRBD2. The origin of this receptor is a man in his late teens or twenties in good health. Some clones in this sample may be carry-over from other donors' samples. Sequenced sample: naive CD4+ T cells from PBMCs. Documented subset: CD45RA+ positively selected. The CDR3 protein is CASTPSHSQGLAGSYEQYF. The CDR3, as DNA: TGTGCCAGCACCCCTTCCCATTCCCAGGGACTAGCGGGCTCCTACGAGCAGTACTTC.